This entry lists 21 T cell receptor beta chains sequenced from one sample in a study of patients and donors after allogeneic stem cell transplantation. TCRdb itself ran the RT-PCR reads through MiXCR, one entry per CDR3 protein. The sample carries 390,000 or so distinct CDR3 sequences, approximately 16% recorded once. Sequenced material: blood, either unsorted or a sorted T cell fraction (not recorded which). Every receptor here comes from a human donor who was either an allogeneic HSCT recipient or a stem cell or donor lymphocyte infusion donor (not recorded which). It is not recorded whose cells these are; they may come from a transplant donor.

This clonotype turned up a few times. The rearrangement joins TRBV12-3 or TRBV12-4 to TRBJ1-5, with D hard to call. This CDR3 has 15 residues. The V end lost 3 bases, the J end lost 1 base, and 10 bases lay between the germline ends. The CDR3 region is CASSFRTESNQPQHF. CDR3 in DNA: TGTGCCAGCAGTTTTAGGACCGAAAGCAATCAGCCCCAGCATTTT.

The genes are TRBV4-1 and TRBJ1-5, with D possibly matching TRBD1 (6 bases). The length of the CDR3 is 15 residues. V lost 1 base and J 7 bases, leaving 14 bases between the germline ends. The germline gives CDR1 MGHRA, CDR2 YSYEKL. The CDR3 is CASSQARTDGQPQHF. In nucleotides, the CDR3 is TGCGCCAGCAGCCAAGCCCGGACAGACGGCCAGCCCCAGCATTTT.

This rearrangement joins TRBV11-3 to TRBJ2-7; D is perhaps TRBD2 (5 bases). The CDR3 sequence is 13 residues long. From germline, CDR1 is SGHNT and CDR2 YENEEA. V was shortened by 3 bases and J by 3 bases, with 9 bases between the two germline ends. The chain's CDR3 is CASSFERRYEQYF. The CDR3 DNA reads as TGTGCCAGCAGCTTCGAGCGGCGCTACGAGCAGTACTTC.

This sequence joins TRBV25-1 and TRBJ2-1; D might be TRBD1 or TRBD2, each matching 6 bases. In germline, CDR1 is MGHDK, CDR2 SYGVNS. Trimming pared 0 bases from V and 6 bases from J, leaving 9 bases between. The CDR3 sequence is 14 residues long. The CDR3 reads CASSEYGGGNEQFF. CDR3 DNA sequence: TGTGCCAGCAGTGAATATGGAGGGGGCAATGAGCAGTTCTTC.

This clonotype showed up many times. V gene TRBV12-3 or TRBV12-4 combines with J gene TRBJ2-5; D tentatively fits TRBD1 or TRBD2 (5 bases each). The CDR3 sequence is 14 residues long. V was pared by 3 bases and J by 7 bases, with 15 bases between. As DNA, the CDR3 is TGTGCCAGCAGTTTCGGGACGACTTCGGGGACCCAGTACTTC. Its translation: CASSFGTTSGTQYF.

This clonotype was counted only a few times. The chain couples TRBV5-1 to TRBJ1-2; 8 bases are shared with TRBD1. CDR3 size: 14 residues. Germline assignment: CDR1 SGHRS and CDR2 YFSETQ. V lost 4 bases and J lost 7; bases outside the gene matches: 9. CDR3 loop: CASSVDRAEGGYTF. The CDR3 bases are TGCGCCAGCAGCGTGGACAGGGCAGAAGGTGGCTACACCTTC.

This clonotype was recorded many times. The V gene is TRBV12-3 or TRBV12-4, the J gene TRBJ1-4; D is unclear. This CDR3 has 12 residues. Trimming took 3 bases from V and 7 from J, leaving 6 bases between them. The CDR3: CASSFRGEKLFF. The DNA of the CDR3 is TGTGCCAGCAGTTTTCGGGGTGAAAAACTGTTTTTT.

The chain recombines TRBV9 with TRBJ2-1, with TRBD2 matching over 9 bases. This CDR3 has 14 amino acids. V shed 4 bases, J shed 7 bases, and the junction held 6 bases outside the gene matches. Germline lookup yields CDR1 SGDLS and CDR2 YYNGEE. The chain's CDR3 is CASSKTSGSNEQFF. CDR3 sequence (DNA): TGTGCCAGCAGCAAGACTAGCGGCTCAAATGAGCAGTTCTTC. The variable domain in full, with the rest retrieved from reference TRBV9 and TRBJ2-1, is DSGVTQTPKHLITATGQRVTLRCSPRSGDLSVYWYQQSLDQGLQFLIQYYNGEERAKGNILERFSAQQFPDLHSELNLSSLELGDSALYFCASSKTSGSNEQFFGPGTRLTVL.

Only one count was recorded for this clonotype. The chain uses TRBV7-9 and TRBJ1-6, with 11 bases matching TRBD1. Trimming took 5 bases from V and 5 from J; bases not matched to a gene: 8. CDR1 is SEHNR, CDR2 FQNEAQ, per germline (reference sequence). The CDR3 length is 17 residues. This chain's CDR3 is CASSLWTGGSNNSPLHF. The CDR3, as DNA: TGTGCCAGCAGCCTATGGACAGGGGGCAGCAATAATTCACCCCTCCACTTT.

The rearrangement uses TRBV3-1 and TRBJ2-3; no clear D. Germline V lookup: CDR1 LGHDT, CDR2 YNNKEL (reference sequence). There are 16 residues in the CDR3. Trimming left V 1 base short and J 2 bases short, with 13 bases between. The CDR3 spells CASSQGPGYATDTQYF. CDR3 nucleotide sequence: TGTGCCAGCAGCCAAGGCCCCGGCTACGCCACAGATACGCAGTATTTT.

This clonotype was detected a few times. The genes are TRBV11-3 and TRBJ1-1; 7 bases are shared with TRBD1. In germline, CDR1 is SGHNT, CDR2 YENEEA. The CDR3 spans 15 residues. V was pared by 5 bases and J by 1 base, with 7 bases of the junction left unmatched. The CDR3 protein is CASSLRQGRNTEAFF. The CDR3 DNA is TGTGCCAGCAGCCTCCGACAGGGAAGGAACACTGAAGCTTTCTTT.

This clonotype was seen many times. The genes are TRBV7-3 and TRBJ2-3, with D unresolved. CDR1 SGHTA and CDR2 FQGTGA come from the germline V gene. V dropped 2 bases and J dropped 1 base, with 10 bases sitting between them. CDR3 length: 15 amino acids. The CDR3 sequence is CASSLASERTDTQYF. The CDR3 DNA sequence: TGTGCCAGCAGCTTAGCGTCGGAACGCACAGATACGCAGTATTTT.

The rearrangement joins TRBV6-1 to TRBJ2-3; the match to TRBD2 covers 14 bases. Trimming cost V 6 bases and J 2 bases; bases outside gene matches: 13. CDR3 length: 19 amino acids. Germline V gene lookup returns CDR1 MNHNS and CDR2 SASEGT. Here the CDR3 reads CASRARSGLAGAFTDTQYF. In DNA, the CDR3 is TGTGCCAGCAGGGCCAGATCGGGACTAGCGGGGGCCTTCACAGATACGCAGTATTTT.

This clonotype was detected a few times. The chain is built from TRBV3-1 and TRBJ1-2, with TRBD1 as a possible D gene (6 bases). The CDR3 length is 14 residues. Germline lookup yields CDR1 LGHDT and CDR2 YNNKEL (reference sequence). Trimming removed 4 bases from V and 0 bases from J, with 9 bases in between. CDR3 DNA sequence: TGTGCCAGCAGCCGAGGACAGACTAACTATGGCTACACCTTC. Translating gives CASSRGQTNYGYTF.

The chain recombines TRBV20-1 with TRBJ2-4; a possible D gene is TRBD1 (5 bases). Germline-derived CDR1 and CDR2 are DFQATT and SNEGSKA (reference sequence). CDR3 length: 14 residues. Trimming removed 5 bases from V and 7 bases from J, with 18 bases in between. The CDR3 DNA reads TGCAGTGCTCCCGGTACCGACGCAGGGAACATTCAGTACTTC. The encoded protein is CSAPGTDAGNIQYF.

This rearrangement joins TRBV29-1 to TRBJ1-2; D gene uncertain. V lost 2 bases to trimming and J lost 1 base, with 14 bases between them. The CDR3 extends over 15 amino acids. Germline loops: CDR1 SQVTM, CDR2 ANQGSEA. CDR3 loop: CSVEIHLPGNYGYTF. The CDR3 nucleotides read TGCAGCGTTGAAATCCACCTTCCCGGTAACTATGGCTACACCTTC.

This clonotype was detected only a few times. V usage is TRBV27 and J usage is TRBJ1-2; D gene unclear. The CDR3 is made up of 15 amino acids. Per the germline V gene, CDR1 is MNHEY and CDR2 is SMNVEV (reference sequence). Trimming left V 3 bases short and J 6 bases short, with 17 bases between. CDR3 region: CASSLKGASRDGYTF. CDR3 bases: TGTGCCAGCAGTTTGAAAGGTGCCTCTAGGGATGGCTACACCTTC.

This clonotype was seen at least ten times. The chain employs TRBV5-4 and TRBJ2-3; 12 positions agree with TRBD2. Looked up from germline, CDR1 is SGHNT and CDR2 is YYREEE (reference sequence). This CDR3 contains 15 residues. The trim removed 4 bases at V and 7 bases at J, leaving 7 bases unmatched. This CDR3 reads CASSATSGGIYTQYF. The DNA of the CDR3 is TGTGCCAGCAGCGCGACTAGCGGGGGAATTTATACGCAGTATTTT.

In its sample, this clonotype was seen a few times. V and J are TRBV10-3 and TRBJ2-3, with unresolved D. This CDR3 region has 15 residues. Germline assignment: CDR1 ENHRY and CDR2 SYGVKD. The V end lost 3 bases, the J end lost 2 bases, and 12 bases lay between the germline ends. The CDR3 nucleotides are TGTGCCATCAGTGACTCCGTTGGAGTCACAGATACGCAGTATTTT. Its translation is CAISDSVGVTDTQYF.

This clonotype occurred a few times. This chain links TRBV3-1 with TRBJ2-5, with D uncertain. CDR3 length: 15 residues. With 1 base removed from V and 6 bases from J, the gap between germline ends came to 15 bases. Per germline, CDR1 LGHDT and CDR2 YNNKEL (reference sequence). The CDR3 is CASSQVQSPMKTQYF. The DNA for the CDR3 is TGTGCCAGCAGCCAAGTCCAAAGCCCGATGAAGACCCAGTACTTC.

The chain carries TRBV9 and TRBJ2-1, with D possibly matching TRBD1 (5 bases). The CDR3 extends over 17 amino acids. Germline assignment: CDR1 SGDLS and CDR2 YYNGEE. V was cut by 2 bases and J by 3 bases, with 18 bases left in between. The CDR3: CASSVAPPGSVYNEQFF. As DNA, the CDR3 is TGTGCCAGCAGCGTGGCCCCCCCAGGGTCTGTCTACAATGAGCAGTTCTTC.